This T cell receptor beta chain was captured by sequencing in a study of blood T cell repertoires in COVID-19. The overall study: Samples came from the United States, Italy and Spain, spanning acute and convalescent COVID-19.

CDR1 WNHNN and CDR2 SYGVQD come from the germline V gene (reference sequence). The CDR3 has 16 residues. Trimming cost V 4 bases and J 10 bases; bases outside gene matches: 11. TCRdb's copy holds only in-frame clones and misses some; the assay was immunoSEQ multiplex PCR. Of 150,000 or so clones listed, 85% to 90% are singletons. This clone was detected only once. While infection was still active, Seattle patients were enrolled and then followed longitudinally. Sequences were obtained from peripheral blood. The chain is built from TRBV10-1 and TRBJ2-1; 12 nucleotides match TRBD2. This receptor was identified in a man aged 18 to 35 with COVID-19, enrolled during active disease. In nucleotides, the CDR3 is TGCGCCAGCAGTGGAGATGAGACTAGCGGGAGAGGGGAGCAGTTCTTC. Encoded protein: CASSGDETSGRGEQFF.